The next 17 T cell receptor beta chains were all read from a single sample in a study of Ad26.COV2.S vaccination and SARS-CoV-2 variants. The treatment here: some 20 received Ad26.COV2.S at low or high dose, single or two shots; 5 received placebo; per-sample allocation not given. Sample collection was performed on day 63 after the first vaccine or placebo injection. Profiling relied on immunoSEQ multiplex PCR, and the TCRdb table lists in-frame clones only, not all of them. The sample holds hundreds of thousands of clones, 75% to 95% seen once. Sequenced here: peripheral blood, sampled in a trial of Ad26.COV2.S vaccine versus placebo. These receptors were collected from a person aged 18-60 years who received the Ad26.COV2.S COVID-19 vaccine or a placebo.

This chain uses TRBV7-9 with TRBJ2-6; 12 bases are shared with TRBD1. V lost 5 bases, J lost 2 bases, and 10 bases stayed unmatched. The CDR3 is 19 residues long. Germline values: CDR1 SEHNR, CDR2 FQNEAQ (reference sequence). CDR3 loop: CASSPLAGQGATGANVLTF. DNA of the CDR3: TGTGCCAGCAGCCCCCTAGCGGGACAGGGGGCGACTGGGGCCAACGTCCTGACTTTC.

As DNA, the CDR3 is TGTGCCACCAGCAGAACACCGGGACGAGGCTACGAGCAGTACTTC. It codes for CATSRTPGRGYEQYF. This chain uses TRBV15 with TRBJ2-7, with D perhaps assigned TRBD1 or TRBD2 (5 bases each). CDR3 size: 15 residues. Per the germline V gene, CDR1 is LNHNV and CDR2 is YYDKDF (reference sequence). Trimming pared 2 bases from V and 3 bases from J, leaving 14 bases between.

The chain couples TRBV19 to TRBJ2-2; 8 nucleotides match TRBD1. The CDR3 spans 15 residues. CDR1 is LNHDA, CDR2 SQIVND, per germline (reference sequence). V was pared by 5 bases and J by 4 bases, with 6 bases of the junction left unmatched. The CDR3 is CASSPRTGFTGELFF. The CDR3 DNA reads TGTGCCAGTAGTCCCCGGACAGGGTTCACCGGGGAGCTGTTTTTT.

The chain employs TRBV3-1 (or the pseudogene TRBV3-2) and TRBJ2-1, with D perhaps matching TRBD2 (5 bases). V lost 3 bases, J lost 0 bases, and 6 bases lay in between. Germline CDR1 reads LGHDT; CDR2 reads YNNKEL (reference sequence). This CDR3 is 14 amino acids long. The CDR3 spells CASSHTSSYNEQFF. The CDR3 bases are TGTGCCAGCAGCCACACTAGCTCCTACAATGAGCAGTTCTTC.

The J gene is TRBJ2-7, the V gene TRBV5-5, with TRBD2 identical over 11 bases. Germline V CDR1 and CDR2: SGHKS, YYEKEE (reference sequence). Trimming removed 3 bases from V and 4 bases from J; junction bases left unmatched: 15. This CDR3 is 18 amino acids long. The CDR3 protein is CASSWRGGPSGRFYEQYF. The CDR3, as DNA: TGTGCCAGCAGCTGGAGGGGTGGTCCTAGCGGGAGGTTTTACGAGCAGTACTTC. Full variable domain (rest looked up from reference TRBV5-5 and TRBJ2-7): DAGVTQSPTHLIKTRGQQVTLRCSPISGHKSVSWYQQVLGQGPQFIFQYYEKEERGRGNFPDRFSARQFPNYSSELNVNALLLGDSALYLCASSWRGGPSGRFYEQYFGPGTRLTVT.

The chain has TRBV19 and TRBJ1-5; D is uncertain. This CDR3 has 15 residues. In germline, CDR1 is LNHDA, CDR2 SQIVND (reference sequence). Trimming shortened V by 5 bases and J by 2 bases, and 13 bases separated the two germline ends. This CDR3 reads CASSLVSWGNQPQHF. CDR3 coding DNA: TGTGCCAGTAGTCTAGTAAGCTGGGGCAATCAGCCCCAGCATTTT.

V gene TRBV25-1 combines with J gene TRBJ2-7; TRBD1 matches 7 bases. The CDR3 has 13 amino acids. Trimming took 8 bases from V and 3 from J; bases not matched to a gene: 7. The germline CDR1 and CDR2 sequences are MGHDK and SYGVNS. CDR3 loop: CASRGQVVYEQYF. CDR3 in DNA: TGTGCCAGCCGTGGACAGGTCGTCTACGAGCAGTACTTC.

The V call is TRBV6-2 or TRBV6-3, the J call TRBJ2-7; 9 nucleotides match TRBD2. CDR3 length: 20 amino acids. V lost 4 bases and J lost 4; bases outside the gene matches: 23. Per the germline V gene, CDR1 is MNHEY and CDR2 is SVGEGT. The CDR3 sequence: CASSFDLQFTISGSFYEQYF. For the CDR3, the DNA is TGTGCCAGCAGTTTCGACCTCCAATTCACCATTAGCGGGAGCTTTTACGAGCAGTACTTC.

The gene calls are TRBV27 and TRBJ1-2; a weak D match, TRBD1 (6 bases). V was shortened by 5 bases and J by 10 bases, with 17 bases between the two germline ends. This CDR3 is 13 amino acids long. From germline, CDR1 is MNHEY and CDR2 SMNVEV (reference sequence). The CDR3 DNA is TGTGCCAGCAGTGAGGACAGCCGAGCCTTCTACACCTTC. It encodes CASSEDSRAFYTF.

The chain employs TRBV14 and TRBJ2-7, with D maybe TRBD1 (6 bases). Germline V CDR1 and CDR2: SGHDN, FVKESK. The CDR3 contains 14 residues. V was clipped by 4 bases and J by 3 bases, with 13 bases between them. CDR3 sequence reads: CASSLPGQLYEQYF. The CDR3 coding sequence is TGTGCCAGCAGCCTACCGGGACAACTCTACGAGCAGTACTTC.

This rearrangement joins TRBV7-2 to TRBJ1-1, with a weak D call TRBD1 (6 bases). V lost 6 bases, J lost 1 base, and 24 bases lay in between. Germline assignment: CDR1 SGHTA and CDR2 FQGNSA. This CDR3 has 18 residues. CDR3 sequence reads: CASRQWGIGGSSNTEAFF. CDR3 DNA: TGTGCCAGCAGACAATGGGGGATAGGGGGGAGCTCGAACACTGAAGCTTTCTTT. Looking up the rest from reference TRBV7-2 and TRBJ1-1 gives the full variable domain: GAGVSQSPSNKVTEKGKDVELRCDPISGHTALYWYRQSLGQGLEFLIYFQGNSAPDKSGLPSDRFSAERTGGSVSTLTIQRTQQEDSAVYLCASRQWGIGGSSNTEAFFGQGTRLTVV.

The CDR3 region is CASSLGQGRTEAFF. In DNA form, the CDR3 reads TGTGCCAGCAGCTTAGGACAGGGAAGGACTGAAGCTTTCTTT. This sequence joins TRBV7-6 and TRBJ1-1; 7 nucleotides align to TRBD1. V lost 1 base to trimming and J lost 5 bases; unmatched junction nucleotides: 4. This CDR3 has 14 residues. Germline V lookup: CDR1 SGHVS, CDR2 FNYEAQ.

The rearrangement joins TRBV12-3 or TRBV12-4 to TRBJ1-1; TRBD1 might be the D (5 bases). Between the trimmed V and J ends, which lost 5 bases and 1 base, there was a span of 8 bases. CDR3 length: 13 residues. The CDR3 region is CASSPTGNTEAFF. Written as DNA, the CDR3 is TGTGCCAGCAGTCCAACAGGGAACACTGAAGCTTTCTTT.

The rearrangement links TRBV12-3 or TRBV12-4 to TRBJ1-5, with D unresolved. The CDR3 loop spans 12 amino acids. V dropped 3 bases and J dropped 7 bases, with 7 bases sitting between them. CDR3 region: CASSFPGQPQHF. The DNA for the CDR3 is TGTGCCAGCAGTTTCCCTGGGCAGCCCCAGCATTTT.

This sequence joins TRBV5-1 and TRBJ1-1; D is possibly TRBD1 (6 bases). V lost 4 bases and J lost 4, with 14 bases in between. Germline-derived CDR1 and CDR2 are SGHRS and YFSETQ. The CDR3 has 14 residues. The CDR3 loop is CASSTQGVGTEAFF. The CDR3, as DNA: TGCGCCAGCAGCACACAGGGTGTTGGCACTGAAGCTTTCTTT.

The CDR3 reads CATSRGVVNTGELFF. The DNA of the CDR3 is TGTGCCACCAGCAGAGGAGTGGTGAACACCGGGGAGCTGTTTTTT. The chain is built from TRBV15 and TRBJ2-2, with no clear D. V shed 1 base and J shed 1 base, with 7 bases lying between them. Germline assignment: CDR1 LNHNV and CDR2 YYDKDF (reference sequence). CDR3 length equals 15 residues. Complete variable domain (other parts from reference TRBV15 and TRBJ2-2): DAMVIQNPRYQVTQFGKPVTLSCSQTLNHNVMYWYQQKSSQAPKLLFHYYDKDFNNEADTPDNFQSRRPNTSFCFLDIRSPGLGDTAMYLCATSRGVVNTGELFFGEGSRLTVL.

The chain employs TRBV7-8 and TRBJ1-1; D gene ambiguous. This CDR3 spans 16 amino acids. CDR1 SGHVS and CDR2 FQNEAQ come from the germline V gene. Trimming took off 4 bases at V and 6 bases at J, with 21 bases between the two ends. The CDR3 spells CASSSPRVNTEAEAFF. CDR3 coding DNA: TGTGCCAGCAGCTCCCCCCGGGTGAACACTGAAGCTGAAGCTTTCTTT.